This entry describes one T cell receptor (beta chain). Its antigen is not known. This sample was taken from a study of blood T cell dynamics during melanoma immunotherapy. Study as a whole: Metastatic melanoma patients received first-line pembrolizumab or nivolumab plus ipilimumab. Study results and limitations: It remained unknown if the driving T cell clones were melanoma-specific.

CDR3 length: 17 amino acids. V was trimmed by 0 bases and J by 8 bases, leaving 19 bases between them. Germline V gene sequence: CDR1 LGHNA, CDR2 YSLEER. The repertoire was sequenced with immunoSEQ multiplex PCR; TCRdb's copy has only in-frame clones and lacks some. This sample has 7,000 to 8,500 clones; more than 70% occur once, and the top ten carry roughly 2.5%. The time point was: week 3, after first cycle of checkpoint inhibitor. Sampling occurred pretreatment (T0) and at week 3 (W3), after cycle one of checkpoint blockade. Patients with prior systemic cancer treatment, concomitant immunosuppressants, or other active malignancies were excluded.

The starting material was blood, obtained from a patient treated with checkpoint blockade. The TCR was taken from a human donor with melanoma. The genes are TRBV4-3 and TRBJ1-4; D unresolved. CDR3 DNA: TGCGCCAGCAGCCAAGATATGTGGTACGGGAACGGCGAAAAACTGTTTTTT. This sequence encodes CASSQDMWYGNGEKLFF.